Below are 13 T cell receptor beta chains sequenced from a single sample in a study of molecular identifiers for immune sequencing clone quantification. TCRdb processed the PCR reads anew with MiXCR; each CDR3 protein has one entry. This sample yields hundreds of thousands of distinct CDR3 sequences, of which 20% to 25% are seen a single time; under 0.95% belongs to the top ten. Material: naive CD8+ T cells from blood, with Jurkat cell RNA spiked in. Described subset: FACS-sorted CD8+CD4-CCR7+CD45RA+ naive T cells. The receptors here all came from a human donor in good health. Some libraries in this study had Jurkat cell RNA spiked in.

This clonotype was seen repeatedly, ten times or more. The rearrangement links TRBV7-3 to TRBJ2-5; D call uncertain. The V gene lost 6 bases and the J gene lost 4 bases, with 18 bases spanning the gap. Per the germline V gene, CDR1 is SGHTA and CDR2 is FQGTGA. The CDR3 runs to 15 residues. The CDR3 nucleotides are TGTGCCAGCAGTCCAACTGGATCCCTTCGAGAGACCCAGTACTTC. Protein product: CASSPTGSLRETQYF.

This clonotype has only a few counts. This chain uses TRBV9 with TRBJ2-2, with D tentatively TRBD1 or TRBD2 (5 bases each). The CDR3 length is 17 residues. Trimming took 4 bases from V and 0 from J, leaving 16 bases between them. The germline gives CDR1 SGDLS, CDR2 YYNGEE. CDR3 in DNA: TGTGCCAGCAGCCAAAGCGGCAGGGAACCGAACACCGGGGAGCTGTTTTTT. It codes for CASSQSGREPNTGELFF.

This clonotype was detected many times. The CDR3 reads CASSQDQGTIYEQYF. The CDR3 nucleotides are TGCGCCAGCAGCCAAGATCAGGGGACAATTTACGAGCAGTACTTC. The chain has TRBV4-3 and TRBJ2-7, with D maybe TRBD1 (6 bases). Looked up from germline, CDR1 is LGHNA and CDR2 is YSLEER. The CDR3 consists of 15 residues. Trimming stripped 0 bases from V and 4 bases from J, with 13 bases between.

This clonotype was seen more than once but under ten times. A clone one base away is much larger, so this may be a read error. The gene calls are TRBV9 and TRBJ2-6; a possible D gene is TRBD1 (5 bases). Germline CDR1 SGDLS, CDR2 YYNGEE. The CDR3 contains 13 residues. The CDR3 is CASEASGANVPTF. The CDR3 nucleotides read TGTGCCAGTGAGGCCTCTGGGGCCAACGTCCCGACTTTC.

This rearrangement joins TRBV4-3 to TRBJ2-7, with no clear D. CDR3 length: 16 amino acids. Trimming took off 0 bases at V and 5 bases at J, with 17 bases between the two ends. In germline, CDR1 is LGHNA, CDR2 YSLEER. CDR3 region: CASSQEMAQVLNEQYF. In nucleotides, the CDR3 is TGCGCCAGCAGCCAAGAGATGGCCCAGGTTCTGAACGAGCAGTACTTC.

This chain links TRBV24-1 with TRBJ2-2, with a weak D call TRBD2 (6 bases). The CDR3 totals 15 residues. Trimming cost V 2 bases and J 6 bases, with 12 bases left between them. CDR1 is KGHDR, CDR2 SFDVKD, per germline. CDR3 coding DNA: TGTGCCACCAGTGATTCGGGAGTTCTCCCCGGGGAGCTGTTTTTT. Translated: CATSDSGVLPGELFF.

This clonotype was recorded many times. This chain links TRBV29-1 with TRBJ2-1; the D is unclear. The CDR3 length is 14 residues. CDR1 is SQVTM and CDR2 is ANQGSEA in the germline V gene. V dropped 1 base and J dropped 1 base, with 8 bases sitting between them. CDR3 in DNA: TGCAGCGTTGAAGTGGGTCTGTCCTACAATGAGCAGTTCTTC. Its translation: CSVEVGLSYNEQFF.

V and J are TRBV4-3 and TRBJ1-1; D unclear. V shed 3 bases and J shed 1 base, with 12 bases lying between them. This CDR3 contains 15 residues. Germline V CDR1 and CDR2: LGHNA, YSLEER. CDR3 sequence (DNA): TGCGCCAGCAGCCAGTCACAGTATAGGAACACTGAAGCTTTCTTT. Its translation: CASSQSQYRNTEAFF.

The sample holds many counts of this clonotype. The rearrangement joins TRBV4-3 to TRBJ2-7; 12 bases are shared with TRBD2. The J segment lost 2 bases and the V segment lost 4 bases, leaving 6 bases of the junction unmatched. CDR1 and CDR2 (germline): LGHNA, YSLEER. This CDR3 spans 16 amino acids. CDR3 region: CASSRSGLAGAYEQYF. The CDR3 DNA reads as TGCGCCAGCAGCCGCTCGGGACTAGCGGGCGCCTACGAGCAGTACTTC.

Notes on this clonotype: Since a much larger clone is just one base distant, this may be a read error. The CDR3 carries no conserved terminal phenylalanine or tryptophan, so it likely arises from a read error. This chain connects TRBV4-1 to TRBJ2-7; perhaps TRBD1 as D (6 bases). The germline V gene has CDR1 MGHRA and CDR2 YSYEKL. There are 15 residues in the CDR3. With 3 bases removed from V and 2 bases from J, the gap between germline ends came to 14 bases. CDR3 residues: CASSQLTGTTYEQYL. CDR3 coding DNA: TGCGCCAGCAGCCAGTTAACCGGGACAACCTACGAGCAGTACCTC.

The table lists this clonotype with many counts. The chain combines TRBV7-9 with TRBJ2-7; TRBD2 aligns across 9 bases. The trim removed 1 base at V and 6 bases at J, leaving 7 bases unmatched. The CDR3 runs 15 residues. Germline CDR1 reads SEHNR; CDR2 reads FQNEAQ (reference sequence). CDR3 amino acids: CASSLGLAGPLEQYF. In nucleotides, the CDR3 is TGTGCCAGCAGCTTAGGTCTAGCGGGACCTCTCGAGCAGTACTTC.

Of note for this clonotype: A much larger clone differs by one base, so this may be a read error. V gene TRBV21-1 combines with J gene TRBJ2-3. TRBV21-1 represents a pseudogene. This CDR3 has 10 residues. This chain's CDR3 is CVLKVDTQYF. For the CDR3, the DNA is TGTGTCCTGAAGGTAGATACGCAGTATTTT.

This clonotype was detected ten times or more. The chain links TRBV3-1 to TRBJ1-3; D not certain. Trimming stripped 5 bases from V and 1 base from J, with 9 bases between. This CDR3 has 14 residues. Germline V gives CDR1 LGHDT, CDR2 YNNKEL (reference sequence). The CDR3 sequence is CASSKTESGNTIYF. In DNA, the CDR3 is TGTGCCAGCAGCAAGACGGAGTCTGGAAACACCATATATTTT.